This TCR beta chain was sequenced during a study of cytomegalovirus exposure and HLA in healthy donors. Background on the study: Unique TCRs numbering some 77 million, obtained from HLA-typed donors, made up an early data release. Study-wide findings and caveats: TCR association rates varied by HLA locus in a later analysis, with DRB1 highest and HLA-C lowest.

This clone was picked up a small number of times. What it binds is not known. PCR primers comprised 60 Vbeta and 13 Jbeta primers. Repertoires were generated with immunoSEQ multiplex PCR, while TCRdb's copy carries only in-frame clones and drops some. The sample shows over 150,000 clones, roughly 75% of them seen only once. The CDR3 totals 13 residues. The J segment lost 2 bases and the V segment lost 7 bases, leaving 2 bases of the junction unmatched. Germline-derived CDR1 and CDR2 are LNHDA and SQIVND (reference sequence). This receptor was obtained from a woman aged 50 to 60 in good health and CMV-seropositive. The chain uses TRBV19 and TRBJ1-5, with TRBD1 matching 7 bases. The sample consisted of PBMCs. CDR3: CASTGQGNQPQHF. DNA for the CDR3: TGTGCCAGTACCGGACAGGGCAATCAGCCCCAGCATTTT.